The 16 T cell receptor beta chains listed next were all sequenced from one sample in a study of early T cells in non-severe SARS-CoV-2 infection. One entry per CDR3 protein results from TCRdb running MiXCR on the 5' RACE reads. The table has roughly 67,000 distinct CDR3 sequences, 9.5% to 13% seen once. Sequenced material: whole blood. These receptors originate from an adult who was a healthcare worker with PCR-confirmed SARS-CoV-2 infection or an uninfected control (not recorded which).

This clonotype has only a few counts. The chain joins TRBV9 to TRBJ2-3, with 7 bases that match TRBD1. Germline V gene sequence: CDR1 SGDLS, CDR2 YYNGEE. Trimming at V came to 0 bases and at J to 4 bases, leaving 11 bases not matched to a gene. This CDR3 is built from 17 residues. CDR3 DNA: TGTGCCAGCAGCGTAGGGCTATGGGACAGTCACTCAGATACGCAGTATTTT. This translates into CASSVGLWDSHSDTQYF.

This clonotype was counted at least ten times. V is TRBV11-2 and J is TRBJ2-7; no clear D. CDR3 length: 12 amino acids. The ends were cut back, 4 bases at V and 12 bases at J, with 16 bases in the middle. The germline V gene encodes CDR1 SGHAT and CDR2 FQNNGV. Written as DNA, the CDR3 is TGTGCCAGCAGCTCTGACTGGGTCCAGCCGTACTTC. Protein product: CASSSDWVQPYF.

This chain joins TRBV7-6 and TRBJ2-7, with D possibly being TRBD2 (6 bases). The CDR3 has 14 amino acids. The germline gives CDR1 SGHVS, CDR2 FNYEAQ. With 5 bases removed from V and 2 bases from J, the gap between germline ends came to 13 bases. The DNA of the CDR3 is TGTGCCAGCAGCCCGAGGAGGGCCGCCTACGAGCAGTACTTC. It is translated as CASSPRRAAYEQYF.

This clonotype came up many times. This chain joins TRBV7-3 and TRBJ2-5; TRBD1 matches 7 bases. This CDR3 region has 14 residues. V dropped 2 bases and J dropped 5; count of bases not matched to a gene: 5. Germline CDR1 is SGHTA and CDR2 is FQGTGA. In DNA, the CDR3 is TGTGCCAGCAGCTTATCAGGGGGTCAGGAGACCCAGTACTTC. Translation gives CASSLSGGQETQYF.

This clonotype has just a few counts. J is TRBJ2-3 and V is TRBV20-1; 7 positions agree with TRBD2. This CDR3 has 17 amino acids. V lost 6 bases, J lost 1 base, and 16 bases stayed unmatched. Germline loops: CDR1 DFQATT, CDR2 SNEGSKA (reference sequence). CDR3 region: CSAHLMGEGLGTDTQYF. The CDR3 DNA reads TGCAGTGCCCACCTAATGGGCGAAGGACTAGGCACAGATACGCAGTATTTT.

The V and J genes are TRBV6-4 and TRBJ2-3, with 7 bases aligning to TRBD2. J was trimmed by 1 base and V by 5 bases; bases with no gene match: 6. Germline-derived CDR1 and CDR2 are MRHNA and SNTAGT. This CDR3 region has 15 residues. The CDR3 sequence: CASSLAGAGTDTQYF. As DNA, the CDR3 is TGTGCCAGCAGTTTGGCGGGAGCGGGCACAGATACGCAGTATTTT.

This clonotype showed up just a few times. The chain links TRBV19 to TRBJ2-7, with D possibly matching TRBD2 (6 bases). Germline V gives CDR1 LNHDA, CDR2 SQIVND (reference sequence). V lost 7 bases, J lost 4 bases, and 14 bases lay in between. This CDR3 region has 13 residues. The CDR3 loop is CASMSTSGYEQYF. CDR3 sequence (DNA): TGTGCCAGTATGAGCACAAGCGGGTACGAGCAGTACTTC.

This chain links TRBV7-2 with TRBJ2-3, with a possible D match to TRBD2 (5 bases). With 2 bases removed from V and 3 bases from J, the gap between germline ends came to 12 bases. CDR1 is SGHTA, CDR2 FQGNSA, per germline. The CDR3 runs to 15 residues. In DNA, the CDR3 is TGTGCCAGCAGCTTACGCACTAGTTCGACAGATACGCAGTATTTT. Its translation: CASSLRTSSTDTQYF.

This clonotype was detected only a few times. The rearrangement joins TRBV27 to TRBJ2-3; possibly TRBD1 or TRBD2 for D (5 bases each). V was trimmed by 7 bases and J by 4 bases, leaving 21 bases between them. CDR3 size: 16 residues. CDR1 is MNHEY, CDR2 SMNVEV, per germline (reference sequence). The CDR3 DNA reads TGTGCCAGCAACAAAGCCGGGACCCTTGGTCCAGATACGCAGTATTTT. This encodes CASNKAGTLGPDTQYF.

There are a few counts of this clonotype. The rearrangement uses TRBV20-1 and TRBJ1-2; possibly TRBD1 for D (5 bases). The germline V gene encodes CDR1 DFQATT and CDR2 SNEGSKA (reference sequence). The V and J ends lost 3 bases and 4 bases respectively, with 12 bases between them. The CDR3 is made up of 13 amino acids. CDR3 nucleotides: TGCAGTGCTAGGCCGGGACGGACCTATGGCTACACCTTC. Protein: CSARPGRTYGYTF.

The chain links TRBV5-4 to TRBJ2-2, with D perhaps TRBD2 (6 bases). V lost 2 bases, J lost 4 bases, and 12 bases lay in between. This CDR3 has 15 amino acids. Germline-derived CDR1 and CDR2 are SGHNT and YYREEE (reference sequence). Written as DNA, the CDR3 is TGTGCCAGCAGCTTCGGGACTCAACTCACCGGGGAGCTGTTTTTT. Amino acids: CASSFGTQLTGELFF. Full variable domain (outside the CDR3, taken from reference TRBV5-4 and TRBJ2-2): ETGVTQSPTHLIKTRGQQVTLRCSSQSGHNTVSWYQQALGQGPQFIFQYYREEENGRGNFPPRFSGLQFPNYSSELNVNALELDDSALYLCASSFGTQLTGELFFGEGSRLTVL.

This clonotype was seen ten or more times. The genes are TRBV12-3 or TRBV12-4 and TRBJ2-5; 8 bases match TRBD2. The trim removed 6 bases at V and 5 bases at J, leaving 5 bases unmatched. This CDR3 region has 13 residues. CDR3 bases: TGTGCCAGCAGACTCGGGGGGGCCGAGACCCAGTACTTC. This translates into CASRLGGAETQYF.

The genes are TRBV11-2 and TRBJ2-6; D gene unclear. The CDR3 covers 18 residues. Trimming removed 4 bases at V and 0 bases at J, with 16 bases between. CDR1 SGHAT and CDR2 FQNNGV come from the germline V gene. The chain's CDR3 is CASSYSQLGYSGANVLTF. The DNA of the CDR3 is TGTGCCAGCAGCTACAGCCAGTTGGGGTACTCTGGGGCCAACGTCCTGACTTTC. The entire variable domain, with the rest obtained from reference TRBV11-2 and TRBJ2-6, is as follows: EAGVAQSPRYKIIEKRQSVAFWCNPISGHATLYWYQQILGQGPKLLIQFQNNGVVDDSQLPKDRFSAERLKGVDSTLKIQPAKLEDSAVYLCASSYSQLGYSGANVLTFGAGSRLTVL.

This clonotype was found many times. This chain joins TRBV12-3 or TRBV12-4 and TRBJ2-1; 7 positions agree with TRBD1. The junction had 6 bases not matched to a gene; V was cut back by 5 bases and J by 5 bases. The CDR3 has 14 amino acids. CDR3 in amino acids: CASSRTGFHNEQFF. The CDR3 nucleotides are TGTGCCAGCAGTCGGACAGGCTTCCACAATGAGCAGTTCTTC.

There are a few counts of this clonotype. J is TRBJ1-4 and V is TRBV7-6; no clear D. CDR1 SGHVS and CDR2 FNYEAQ come from the germline V gene. V lost 5 bases, J lost 7 bases, and 14 bases lay in between. This CDR3 is 14 amino acids long. The CDR3 nucleotides are TGTGCCAGCAGCAACCCCCTTGTGCCTGAAAAACTGTTTTTT. Translation gives CASSNPLVPEKLFF.

The chain carries TRBV7-2 and TRBJ2-7, with unresolved D. Trimming shortened V by 4 bases and J by 0 bases, and 10 bases separated the two germline ends. This CDR3 has 14 amino acids. Germline CDR1 reads SGHTA; CDR2 reads FQGNSA. The CDR3 coding sequence is TGTGCCAGCAGCTCCAATATACTCTCCTACGAGCAGTACTTC. Protein: CASSSNILSYEQYF.